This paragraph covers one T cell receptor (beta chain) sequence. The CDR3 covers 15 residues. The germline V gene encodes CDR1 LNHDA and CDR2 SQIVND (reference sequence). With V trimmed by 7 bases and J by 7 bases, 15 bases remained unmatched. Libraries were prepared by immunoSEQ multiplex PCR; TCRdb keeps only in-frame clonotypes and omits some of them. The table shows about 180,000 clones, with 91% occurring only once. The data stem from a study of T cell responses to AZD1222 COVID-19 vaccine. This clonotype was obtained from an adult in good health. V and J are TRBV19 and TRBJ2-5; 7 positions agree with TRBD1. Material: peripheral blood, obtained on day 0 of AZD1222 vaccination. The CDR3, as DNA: TGTGCCAGTAACCCCAATCAAGGGGGCATTGGGACCCAGTACTTC. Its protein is CASNPNQGGIGTQYF.